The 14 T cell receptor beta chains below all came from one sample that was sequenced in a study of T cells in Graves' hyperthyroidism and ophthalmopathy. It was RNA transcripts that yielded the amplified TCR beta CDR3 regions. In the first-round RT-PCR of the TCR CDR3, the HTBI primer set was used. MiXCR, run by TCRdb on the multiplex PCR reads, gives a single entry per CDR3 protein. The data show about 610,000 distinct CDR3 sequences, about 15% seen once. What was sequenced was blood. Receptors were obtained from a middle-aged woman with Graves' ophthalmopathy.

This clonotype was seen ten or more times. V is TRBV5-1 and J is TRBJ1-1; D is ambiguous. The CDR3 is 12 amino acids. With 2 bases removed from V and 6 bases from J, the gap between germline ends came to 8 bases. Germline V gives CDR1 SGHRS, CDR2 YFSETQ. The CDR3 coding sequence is TGCGCCAGCAGCTTTGATCGCGCTGAAGCTTTCTTT. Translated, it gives CASSFDRAEAFF.

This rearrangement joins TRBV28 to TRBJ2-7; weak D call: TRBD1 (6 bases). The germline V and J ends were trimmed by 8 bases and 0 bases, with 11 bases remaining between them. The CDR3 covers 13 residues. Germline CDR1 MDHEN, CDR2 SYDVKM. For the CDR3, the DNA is TGTGCCAGCGCAAGGGGGTACTCCTACGAGCAGTACTTC. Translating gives CASARGYSYEQYF.

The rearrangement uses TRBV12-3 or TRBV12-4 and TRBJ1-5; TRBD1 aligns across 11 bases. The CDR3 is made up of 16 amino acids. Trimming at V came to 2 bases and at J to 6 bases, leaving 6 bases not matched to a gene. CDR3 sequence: CASSLSGQGAGQPQHF. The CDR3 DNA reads TGTGCCAGCAGTTTATCTGGACAGGGGGCGGGTCAGCCCCAGCATTTT.

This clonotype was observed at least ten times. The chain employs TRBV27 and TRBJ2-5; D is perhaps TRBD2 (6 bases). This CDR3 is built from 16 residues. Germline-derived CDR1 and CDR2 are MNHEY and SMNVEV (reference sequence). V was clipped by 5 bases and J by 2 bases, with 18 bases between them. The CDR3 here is CASSGLITRAQETQYF. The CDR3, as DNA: TGTGCCAGCAGTGGACTAATTACGAGGGCGCAAGAGACCCAGTACTTC.

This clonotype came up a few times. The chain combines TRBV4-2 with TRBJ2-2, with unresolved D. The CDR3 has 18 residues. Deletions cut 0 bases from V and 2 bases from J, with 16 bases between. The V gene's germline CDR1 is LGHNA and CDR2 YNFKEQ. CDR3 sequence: CASSQDSTNRVNTGELFF. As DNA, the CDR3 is TGTGCCAGCAGCCAAGATTCAACCAACCGAGTTAACACCGGGGAGCTGTTTTTT.

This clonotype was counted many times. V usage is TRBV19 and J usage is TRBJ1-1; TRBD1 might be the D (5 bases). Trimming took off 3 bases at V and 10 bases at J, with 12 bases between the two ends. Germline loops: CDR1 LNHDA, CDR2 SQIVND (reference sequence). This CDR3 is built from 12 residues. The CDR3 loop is CASSIPRGGAFF. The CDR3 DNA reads TGTGCCAGTAGTATCCCCCGGGGGGGAGCTTTCTTT.

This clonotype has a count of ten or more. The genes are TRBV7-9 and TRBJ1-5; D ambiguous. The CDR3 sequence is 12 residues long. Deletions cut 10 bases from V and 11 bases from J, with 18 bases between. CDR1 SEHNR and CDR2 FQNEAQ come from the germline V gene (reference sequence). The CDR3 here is CATSQDLEAQHF. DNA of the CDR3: TGTGCCACGAGCCAGGATCTCGAGGCCCAGCATTTT.

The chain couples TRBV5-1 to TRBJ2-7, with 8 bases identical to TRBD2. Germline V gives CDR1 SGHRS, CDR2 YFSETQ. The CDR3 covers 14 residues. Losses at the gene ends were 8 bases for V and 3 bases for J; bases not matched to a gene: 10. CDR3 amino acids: CARSPPGTSYEQYF. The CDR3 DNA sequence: TGCGCCAGAAGCCCCCCCGGGACTAGCTACGAGCAGTACTTC.

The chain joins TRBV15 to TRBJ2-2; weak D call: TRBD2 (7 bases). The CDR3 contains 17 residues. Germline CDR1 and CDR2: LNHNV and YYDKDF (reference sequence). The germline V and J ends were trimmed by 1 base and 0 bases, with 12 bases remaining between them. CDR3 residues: CATSRARGGTNTGELFF. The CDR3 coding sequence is TGTGCCACCAGCAGAGCTAGGGGGGGTACGAACACCGGGGAGCTGTTTTTT.

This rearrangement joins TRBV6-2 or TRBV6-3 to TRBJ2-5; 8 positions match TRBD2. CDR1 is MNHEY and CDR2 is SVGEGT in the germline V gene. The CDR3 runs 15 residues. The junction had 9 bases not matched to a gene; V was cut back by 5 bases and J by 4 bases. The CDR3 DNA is TGTGCCAGCAGTCTGCCGGGACTAGGGGGAGAGACCCAGTACTTC. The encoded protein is CASSLPGLGGETQYF.

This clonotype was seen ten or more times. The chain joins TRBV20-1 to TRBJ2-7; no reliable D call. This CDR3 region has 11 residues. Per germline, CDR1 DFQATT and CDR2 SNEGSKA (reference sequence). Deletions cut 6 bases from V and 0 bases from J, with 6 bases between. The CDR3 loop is CSATPSYEQYF. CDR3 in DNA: TGCAGTGCCACTCCCTCCTACGAGCAGTACTTC.

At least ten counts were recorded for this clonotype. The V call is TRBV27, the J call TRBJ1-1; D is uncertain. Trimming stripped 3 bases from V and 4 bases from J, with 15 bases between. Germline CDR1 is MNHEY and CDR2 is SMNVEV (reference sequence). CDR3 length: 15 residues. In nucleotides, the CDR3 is TGTGCCAGCAGTTTGGGAGGAAACCTTGCCACTGAAGCTTTCTTT. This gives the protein CASSLGGNLATEAFF.

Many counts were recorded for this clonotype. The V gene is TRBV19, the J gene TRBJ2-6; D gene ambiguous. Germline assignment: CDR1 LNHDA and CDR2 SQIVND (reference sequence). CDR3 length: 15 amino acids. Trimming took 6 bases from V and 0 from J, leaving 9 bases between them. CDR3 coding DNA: TGTGCCAGTAGACCCCAAGGCTCTGGGGCCAACGTCCTGACTTTC. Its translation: CASRPQGSGANVLTF. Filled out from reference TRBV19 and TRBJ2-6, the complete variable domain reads DGGITQSPKYLFRKEGQNVTLSCEQNLNHDAMYWYRQDPGQGLRLIYYSQIVNDFQKGDIAEGYSVSREKKESFPLTVTSAQKNPTAFYLCASRPQGSGANVLTFGAGSRLTVL.

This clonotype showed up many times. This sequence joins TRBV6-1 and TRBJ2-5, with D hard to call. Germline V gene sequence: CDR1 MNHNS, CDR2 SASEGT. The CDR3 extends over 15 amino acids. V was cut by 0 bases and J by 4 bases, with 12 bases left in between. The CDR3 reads CASSEAPGNRETQYF. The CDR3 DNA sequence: TGTGCCAGCAGTGAAGCTCCGGGTAATCGAGAGACCCAGTACTTC.